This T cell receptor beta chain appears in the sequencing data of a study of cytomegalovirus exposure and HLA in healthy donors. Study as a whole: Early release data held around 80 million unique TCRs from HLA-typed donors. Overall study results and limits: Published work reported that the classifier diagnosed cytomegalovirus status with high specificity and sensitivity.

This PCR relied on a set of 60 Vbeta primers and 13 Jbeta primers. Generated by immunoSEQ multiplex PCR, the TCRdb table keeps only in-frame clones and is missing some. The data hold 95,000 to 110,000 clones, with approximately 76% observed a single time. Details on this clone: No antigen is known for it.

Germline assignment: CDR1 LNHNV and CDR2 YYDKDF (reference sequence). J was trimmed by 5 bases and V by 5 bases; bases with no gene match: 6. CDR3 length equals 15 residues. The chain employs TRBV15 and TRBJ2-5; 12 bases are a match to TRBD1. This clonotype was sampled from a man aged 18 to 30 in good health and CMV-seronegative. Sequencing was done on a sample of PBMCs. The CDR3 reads CATSAGTGGAETQYF. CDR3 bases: TGTGCCACCAGCGCCGGGACAGGGGGCGCGGAGACCCAGTACTTC. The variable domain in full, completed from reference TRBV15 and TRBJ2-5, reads DAMVIQNPRYQVTQFGKPVTLSCSQTLNHNVMYWYQQKSSQAPKLLFHYYDKDFNNEADTPDNFQSRRPNTSFCFLDIRSPGLGDTAMYLCATSAGTGGAETQYFGPGTRLLVL.